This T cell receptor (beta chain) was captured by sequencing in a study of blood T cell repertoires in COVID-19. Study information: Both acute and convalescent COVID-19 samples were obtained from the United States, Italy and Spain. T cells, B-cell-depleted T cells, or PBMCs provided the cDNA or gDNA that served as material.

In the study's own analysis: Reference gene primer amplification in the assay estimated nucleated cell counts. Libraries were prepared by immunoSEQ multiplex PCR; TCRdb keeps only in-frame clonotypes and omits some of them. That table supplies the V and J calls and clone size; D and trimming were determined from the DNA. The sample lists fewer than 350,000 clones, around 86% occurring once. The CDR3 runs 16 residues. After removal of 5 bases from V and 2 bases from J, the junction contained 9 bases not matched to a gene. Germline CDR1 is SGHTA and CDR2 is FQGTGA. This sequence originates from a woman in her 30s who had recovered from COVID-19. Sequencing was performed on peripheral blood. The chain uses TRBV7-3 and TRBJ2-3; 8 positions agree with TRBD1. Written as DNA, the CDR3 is TGTGCCAGCAGCACACAGGGGGGCATTTCCACAGATACGCAGTATTTT. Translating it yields CASSTQGGISTDTQYF.